This is a list of T cell receptor beta chains from one sample in a study of shared clonotypes between healthy human individuals. The protocol was immunoSEQ multiplex PCR, while the TCRdb copy is restricted to in-frame clones and leaves out a portion. The sample consists of about 1 million clones, 60% to 80% of them appearing once. Sample: memory CD4+ T cells sorted from blood. Receptors originate from a man aged 18-30 years in good health. CDR3s include the opening cysteine and the closing phenylalanine or tryptophan. A D gene is named only where the DNA matches it firmly. Expanded clones are given a class, and other clones once, few, many or no size at all.

TRBV4-1	TRBJ2-7	NA	TRBD1	CASSPEVQGPFLHEQYF	TGCGCCAGCAGCCCTGAGGTACAGGGGCCGTTCCTGCACGAGCAGTACTTC
TRBV10-3	TRBJ2-7	NA	TRBD1	CASQGAQVHEQYF	TGTGCCTCACAGGGGGCGCAGGTCCACGAGCAGTACTTC
TRBV7-9	TRBJ2-3	NA	TRBD2	CASSSQTSGRALDTQYF	TGTGCCAGCAGCAGCCAAACTAGCGGGAGGGCCTTGGATACGCAGTATTTT
TRBV6-5	TRBJ2-7	NA	NA	CASSDYNTRGEQYF	TGTGCCAGCAGTGATTACAATACCCGGGGCGAGCAGTACTTC
TRBV7-2	TRBJ2-2	NA	NA	CASSWTVGELFF	TGTGCCAGCAGCTGGACTGTCGGGGAGCTGTTTTTT
TRBV9	TRBJ2-5	NA	TRBD1	CASSPRTGTETQYF	TGTGCCAGCAGCCCAAGGACAGGGACAGAGACCCAGTACTTC
TRBV6-1	TRBJ2-5	NA	TRBD1	CASRMTGAAQETQYF	TGTGCCAGCAGAATGACAGGGGCGGCTCAAGAGACCCAGTACTTC
TRBV18	TRBJ2-3	NA	TRBD2	CASRAGLSTDTQYF	TGTGCCAGCCGAGCGGGACTGAGCACAGATACGCAGTATTTT
TRBV18	TRBJ1-1	NA	TRBD1	CASSEDRSRVVYTEAFF	TGTGCCAGCTCAGAGGACAGGTCGCGGGTAGTGTACACTGAAGCTTTCTTT
TRBV5-4	TRBJ2-1	NA	TRBD2	CASSLGLAGESQFF	TGTGCCAGCAGCTTGGGACTAGCGGGAGAGTCGCAGTTCTTC
TRBV7-9	TRBJ2-5	NA	TRBD2	CASSPRGGSQETQYF	TGTGCCAGCAGCCCGCGGGGGGGCTCCCAAGAGACCCAGTACTTC
TRBV2	TRBJ2-2	NA	TRBD1	CASGGQGAGELFF	TGTGCCAGCGGGGGACAGGGGGCCGGGGAGCTGTTTTTT
TRBV28	TRBJ2-7	few	NA	CASSFGGAQISYEQYF	TGTGCCAGCAGTTTTGGAGGCGCACAGATATCCTACGAGCAGTACTTC
TRBV18	TRBJ2-1	once	NA	CASSPSRDEQFF	TGTGCCAGCTCCCCTTCCCGGGATGAGCAGTTCTTC
TRBV5-1	TRBJ1-4	NA	NA	CASRPRTNEKLFF	TGCGCCAGCAGACCCCGTACCAATGAAAAACTGTTTTTT
TRBV10-3	TRBJ1-2	NA	NA	CAISEGVGRYGYTF	TGTGCCATCAGTGAGGGGGTAGGACGGTATGGCTACACCTTC
TRBV28	TRBJ2-2	NA	NA	CASSQGPQVGELFF	TGTGCCAGCAGCCAAGGACCCCAGGTCGGGGAGCTGTTTTTT
TRBV29-1	TRBJ1-2	NA	NA	CSLSQGSGYGYTF	TGCAGCCTCTCTCAGGGTTCCGGCTATGGCTACACCTTC
TRBV10-3	TRBJ2-7	once	TRBD2	CAISDRQREIYEQYF	TGTGCCATCAGTGATAGGCAGCGGGAAATATACGAGCAGTACTTC
TRBV27	TRBJ2-1	NA	NA	CASSLSRAQYNEQFF	TGTGCCAGCAGTTTATCGAGGGCGCAGTACAATGAGCAGTTCTTC
TRBV29-1	TRBJ1-1	NA	NA	CSVHTGFSTEAFF	TGCAGCGTCCACACCGGATTCTCCACTGAAGCTTTCTTT
TRBV5-1	TRBJ2-3	NA	NA	CASSLLQGSSTDTQYF	TGCGCCAGCAGCTTGCTTCAGGGTTCTAGCACAGATACGCAGTATTTT
TRBV4-3	TRBJ2-5	NA	TRBD1	CASSHGTGGKETQYF	TGCGCCAGCAGCCATGGGACAGGGGGTAAAGAGACCCAGTACTTC
TRBV15	TRBJ1-5	NA	NA	CATSRDLGAQPQHF	TGTGCCACCAGCAGAGATCTCGGGGCTCAGCCCCAGCATTTT
TRBV28	TRBJ1-2	once	TRBD1	CASGSQGSEGYTF	TGTGCCAGCGGTTCACAGGGGTCAGAAGGCTACACCTTC
TRBV7-9	TRBJ2-1	few	TRBD1	CASSLARGLGTGSNNEQFF	TGTGCCAGCAGCTTAGCGCGTGGGCTAGGGACAGGGTCTAACAATGAGCAGTTCTTC
TRBV19	TRBJ2-1	NA	NA	CASSIANEQFF	TGTGCCAGTAGTATTGCAAATGAGCAGTTCTTC
TRBV6-5	TRBJ2-7	NA	NA	CASSKYYRDEQYF	TGTGCCAGCAGTAAATACTATAGGGACGAGCAGTACTTC
TRBV6-6	TRBJ1-2	NA	TRBD1	CASSLQGDYGYTF	TGTGCCAGCAGTTTACAGGGGGACTATGGCTACACCTTC
TRBV18	TRBJ2-3	NA	NA	CASSPGITDTQYF	TGTGCCAGCTCACCAGGGATCACAGATACGCAGTATTTT
TRBV5-4	TRBJ2-2	NA	TRBD2	CASSPAGLAGGPAGELFF	TGTGCCAGCAGCCCGGCCGGACTAGCGGGGGGGCCTGCCGGGGAGCTGTTTTTT
TRBV18	TRBJ2-2	many	TRBD2	CASSPGLAGGGGELFF	TGTGCCAGCTCACCAGGACTAGCGGGAGGAGGCGGGGAGCTGTTTTTT
TRBV10-3	TRBJ1-2	NA	TRBD1	CAIIGRTGYGYTF	TGTGCCATCATTGGAAGGACAGGGTATGGCTACACCTTC
TRBV30	TRBJ2-4	once	NA	CAWNREAKNIQYF	TGTGCCTGGAACCGTGAAGCCAAAAACATTCAGTACTTC
TRBV5-1	TRBJ1-1	NA	NA	CASSLLQGHTEAFF	TGCGCCAGCAGCTTGTTGCAGGGACACACTGAAGCTTTCTTT
TRBV30	TRBJ2-7	NA	NA	CAWSVRWYEQYF	TGTGCCTGGAGCGTGAGGTGGTACGAGCAGTACTTC
TRBV7-6	TRBJ1-3	NA	NA	CASSLAAGNGNTIYF	TGTGCCAGCAGCTTAGCTGCAGGGAACGGAAACACCATATATTTT
TRBV15	TRBJ2-5	few	NA	CATSRGQETQYF	TGTGCCACCAGCAGAGGGCAAGAGACCCAGTACTTC
TRBV5-1	TRBJ1-1	NA	NA	CASSITPNTEAFF	TGCGCCAGCAGTATAACCCCGAACACTGAAGCTTTCTTT
TRBV7-2	TRBJ2-7	NA	TRBD2	CASSWRGLAGVEQYF	TGTGCCAGCAGCTGGAGGGGACTAGCGGGTGTCGAGCAGTACTTC
TRBV25-1	TRBJ1-1	NA	NA	CASRVTDNTEAFF	TGTGCCAGCAGAGTGACAGACAACACTGAAGCTTTCTTT
TRBV6-1	TRBJ1-2	many	TRBD1	CASSEARTGGNRNYGYTF	TGTGCCAGCAGTGAAGCGCGGACAGGGGGTAATAGGAACTATGGCTACACCTTC
TRBV5-4	TRBJ2-4	NA	NA	CASSASNREGKNIQYF	TGTGCCAGCAGCGCCTCAAACAGGGAGGGCAAAAACATTCAGTACTTC
TRBV4-1	TRBJ2-1	NA	NA	CASSQARGPYNEQFF	TGCGCCAGCAGCCAAGCTCGGGGTCCGTACAATGAGCAGTTCTTC
TRBV9	TRBJ1-4	many	NA	CASTPGRTNEKLFF	TGTGCCAGCACCCCGGGGAGAACTAATGAAAAACTGTTTTTT
TRBV7-2	TRBJ2-2	NA	TRBD2	CASSFGLGDTGELFF	TGTGCCAGCAGCTTTGGACTAGGAGACACCGGGGAGCTGTTTTTT
TRBV5-1	TRBJ2-3	NA	NA	CASSLSPATDTQYF	TGCGCCAGCAGCTTGTCCCCAGCCACAGATACGCAGTATTTT
TRBV2	TRBJ2-1	NA	TRBD2	CASSISGTSGRATSYNEQFF	TGTGCCAGCAGTATCTCCGGGACTAGCGGGAGGGCTACCTCCTACAATGAGCAGTTCTTC
TRBV6-1	TRBJ2-7	NA	NA	CASSEASRAYEQYF	TGTGCCAGCAGTGAAGCCAGTAGGGCCTACGAGCAGTACTTC
TRBV6-5	TRBJ1-1	once	NA	CASRSIQGMEAEAFF	TGTGCCAGCAGATCTATACAGGGAATGGAGGCTGAAGCTTTCTTT
TRBV30	TRBJ1-2	NA	NA	CAWNRQGWSGYTF	TGTGCCTGGAATCGGCAGGGGTGGTCCGGCTACACCTTC
TRBV11-3	TRBJ2-1	few	NA	CASSRDGREQFF	TGTGCCAGCTCCCGGGATGGGAGGGAGCAGTTCTTC
TRBV7-2	TRBJ2-1	NA	NA	CASSPERGHEQFF	TGTGCCAGCAGCCCCGAGCGAGGGCATGAGCAGTTCTTC
TRBV9	TRBJ1-2	few	NA	CASSVVQSANYGYTF	TGTGCCAGCAGCGTAGTTCAGTCCGCTAACTATGGCTACACCTTC
TRBV5-4	TRBJ2-1	NA	NA	CASSPQGGGSEQFF	TGTGCCAGCAGCCCCCAAGGGGGGGGGTCCGAGCAGTTCTTC
TRBV2	TRBJ2-1	NA	NA	CASSEGWVSMVQFF	TGTGCCAGCAGTGAAGGTTGGGTATCAATGGTGCAGTTCTTC
TRBV6-5	TRBJ1-2	once	NA	CASSYSAKGGDGYTF	TGTGCCAGCAGTTACTCCGCCAAGGGAGGTGATGGCTACACCTTC
TRBV6-1	TRBJ2-7	NA	TRBD1	CASTFGTGFFYEQYF	TGTGCCAGCACCTTCGGGACAGGGTTTTTTTACGAGCAGTACTTC
TRBV10-3	TRBJ2-2	few	TRBD2	CAISASLAGGPGELFF	TGTGCCATCAGTGCCTCTCTAGCGGGAGGGCCCGGGGAGCTGTTTTTT